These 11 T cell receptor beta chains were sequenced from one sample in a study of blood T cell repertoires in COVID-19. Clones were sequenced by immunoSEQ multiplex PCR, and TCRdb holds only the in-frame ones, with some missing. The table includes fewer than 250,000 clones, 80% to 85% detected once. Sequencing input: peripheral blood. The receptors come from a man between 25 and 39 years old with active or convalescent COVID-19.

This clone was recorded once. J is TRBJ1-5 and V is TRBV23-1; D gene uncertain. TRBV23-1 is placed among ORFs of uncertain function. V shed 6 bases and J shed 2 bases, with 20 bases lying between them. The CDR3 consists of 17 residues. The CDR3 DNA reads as TGCGCCAGCAGCCGCGGCGAGGTGGGGAGAGGCAATCAGCCCCAGCATTTT. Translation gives CASSRGEVGRGNQPQHF.

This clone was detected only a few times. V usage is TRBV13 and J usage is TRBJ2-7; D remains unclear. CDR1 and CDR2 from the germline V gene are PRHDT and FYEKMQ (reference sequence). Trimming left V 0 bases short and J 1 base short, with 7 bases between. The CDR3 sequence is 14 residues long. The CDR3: CASSLGAQSYEQYF. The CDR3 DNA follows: TGTGCCAGCAGCTTAGGGGCCCAATCCTACGAGCAGTACTTC.

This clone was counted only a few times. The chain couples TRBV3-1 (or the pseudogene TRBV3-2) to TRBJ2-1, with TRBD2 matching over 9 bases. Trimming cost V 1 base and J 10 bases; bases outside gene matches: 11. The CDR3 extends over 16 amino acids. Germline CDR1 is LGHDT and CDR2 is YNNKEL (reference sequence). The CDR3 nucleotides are TGTGCCAGCAGCCAAGTATGGATTGTGGCGGGAGGGGAGCAGTTCTTC. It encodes CASSQVWIVAGGEQFF.

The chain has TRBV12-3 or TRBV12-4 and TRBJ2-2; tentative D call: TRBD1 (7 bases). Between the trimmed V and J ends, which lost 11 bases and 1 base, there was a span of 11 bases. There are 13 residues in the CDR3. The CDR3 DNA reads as TGTGCCGGAGGGACAGTGAACACCGGGGAGCTGTTTTTT. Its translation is CAGGTVNTGELFF.

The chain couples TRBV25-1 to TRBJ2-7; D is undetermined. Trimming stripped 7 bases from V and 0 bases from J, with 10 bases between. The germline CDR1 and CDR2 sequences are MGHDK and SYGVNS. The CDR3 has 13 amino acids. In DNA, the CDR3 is TGTGCCAGCAAGGAGTCGGCCTCCTACGAGCAGTACTTC. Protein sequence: CASKESASYEQYF.

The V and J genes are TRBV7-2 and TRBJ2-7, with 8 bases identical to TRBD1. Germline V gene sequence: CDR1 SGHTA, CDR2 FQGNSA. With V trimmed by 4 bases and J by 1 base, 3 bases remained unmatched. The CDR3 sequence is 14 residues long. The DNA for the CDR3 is TGTGCCAGCAGCTCCAGGACAGGGTCCTACGAGCAGTACTTC. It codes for CASSSRTGSYEQYF.

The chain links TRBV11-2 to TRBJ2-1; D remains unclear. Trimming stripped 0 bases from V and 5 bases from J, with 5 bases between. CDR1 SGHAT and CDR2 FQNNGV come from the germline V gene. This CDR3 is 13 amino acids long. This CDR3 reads CASSLDINNEQFF. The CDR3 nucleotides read TGTGCCAGCAGCTTAGATATAAACAATGAGCAGTTCTTC.

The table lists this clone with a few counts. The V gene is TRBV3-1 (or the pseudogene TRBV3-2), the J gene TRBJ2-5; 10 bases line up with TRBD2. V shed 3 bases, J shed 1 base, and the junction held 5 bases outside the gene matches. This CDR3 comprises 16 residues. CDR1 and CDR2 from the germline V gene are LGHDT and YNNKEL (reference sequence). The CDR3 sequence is CASSQLAGEPQETQYF. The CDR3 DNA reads TGTGCCAGCAGCCAGCTAGCGGGAGAACCCCAAGAGACCCAGTACTTC.

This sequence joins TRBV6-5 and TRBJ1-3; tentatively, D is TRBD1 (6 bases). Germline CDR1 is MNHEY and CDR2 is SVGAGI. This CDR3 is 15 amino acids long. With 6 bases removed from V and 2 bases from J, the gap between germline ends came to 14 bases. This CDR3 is CASRPTGFTGNTIYF. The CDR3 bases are TGTGCCAGCAGACCCACAGGGTTCACTGGAAACACCATATATTTT.

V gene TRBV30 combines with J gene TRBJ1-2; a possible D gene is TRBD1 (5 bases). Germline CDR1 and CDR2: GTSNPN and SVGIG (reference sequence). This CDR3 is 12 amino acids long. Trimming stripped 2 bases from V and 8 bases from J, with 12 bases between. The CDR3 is CAWSQGLLGYTF. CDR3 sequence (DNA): TGTGCCTGGAGTCAGGGCTTACTCGGCTACACCTTC. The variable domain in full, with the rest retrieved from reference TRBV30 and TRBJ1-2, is SQTIHQWPATLVQPVGSPLSLECTVEGTSNPNLYWYRQAAGRGLQLLFYSVGIGQISSEVPQNLSASRPQDRQFILSSKKLLLSDSGFYLCAWSQGLLGYTFGSGTRLTVV.

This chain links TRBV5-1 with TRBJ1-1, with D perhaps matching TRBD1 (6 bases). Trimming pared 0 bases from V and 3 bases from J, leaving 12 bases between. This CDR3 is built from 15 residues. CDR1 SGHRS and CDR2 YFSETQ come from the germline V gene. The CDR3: CASSLAPGVDTEAFF. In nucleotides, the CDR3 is TGCGCCAGCAGCTTGGCTCCAGGGGTGGACACTGAAGCTTTCTTT.